This T cell receptor (beta chain) was captured in a study of regulatory T cells in long-lasting Graves disease. The CDR3 consists of 16 residues. Trimming cost V 6 bases and J 3 bases, with 18 bases left between them. For TCR beta, libraries came from iRepertoire HTBI primers and Arm-PCR of CDR3 regions. TCRdb redid the calling of the multiplex PCR reads with MiXCR, one entry per CDR3 protein. The table has about 470,000 distinct CDR3 sequences, less than 25% seen once. This sample's time point: persistent/refractory GD, antithyroid drugs over 5 years with positive TRAb. The TCR library used RNA extracted from PBMCs. Ten or more counts support this clonotype.

The rearrangement uses TRBV12-3 or TRBV12-4 and TRBJ2-4; the D gene is possibly TRBD1 (7 bases). The material was peripheral blood mononuclear cells (PBMCs), obtained when the disease was refractory, from a patient treated with antithyroid drugs. The TCR sequence derives from a female donor with Graves disease. The CDR3 DNA reads as TGTGCCAGCAGCCCAGGGGGGCAGGTGGGCAAAAACATTCAGTACTTC. As protein: CASSPGGQVGKNIQYF.